The subject of this entry is one T cell receptor (beta chain). Produced via immunoSEQ multiplex PCR; TCRdb's table is partial and in-frame only. The repertoire has 150,000 to 200,000 clones, 80% to 90% of them found once; the top ten carry 1.5% to 2%. This sample was taken from a study of blood T cell repertoires in COVID-19. Germline CDR1 is WSHSY and CDR2 is SAAADI. V shed 0 bases and J shed 7 bases, with 12 bases lying between them. CDR3 length: 14 residues. This chain uses TRBV10-2 with TRBJ1-2; a weak D match, TRBD1 (5 bases). Sequencing was done on a sample of peripheral blood. The receptor comes from a woman between 45 and 60 years old with acute or convalescent COVID-19. DNA of the CDR3: TGCGCCAGCAGTGAGTCTTGGGGGGTGCTTGGCTACACCTTC. Protein product: CASSESWGVLGYTF.